The rows below give T cell receptor beta chains drawn from one sample of a study of regulatory T cells in long-lasting Graves disease. TCRdb recomputed calls from the multiplex PCR reads with MiXCR, one row per CDR3 protein. Of 310,000 or so distinct CDR3 sequences listed, roughly 21% were seen once; the top ten hold around 50%. The starting material was peripheral blood mononuclear cells (PBMCs), obtained when the disease was refractory, from a patient treated with antithyroid drugs. The receptors were sampled from a female donor with Graves disease. Each CDR3 is given with its conserved first and last residue. A D gene is named only where the DNA matches it firmly. The size field is filled for only some rows; it gives once, few, many or a size class.

TRBJ2-7 | - | TRBD1 | TRBV6-5 | TGTGCCAGCAGTTACTCGACAGGGTATATGAACGAGCAGTACTTC | CASSYSTGYMNEQYF
TRBJ2-7 | - | - | TRBV12-3/TRBV12-4 | TGTGCCAGCAGTTTAGCAGGAGTGGAGCACTTC | CASSLAGVEHF
TRBJ2-7 | few | - | TRBV12-3/TRBV12-4 | TGTGCCAGCAGCCCCCGACAGAGCCACGAGCAGTACTTC | CASSPRQSHEQYF
TRBJ2-3 | - | - | TRBV7-2 | TGTGCCAGCAGCCGGGAAGCGGGAGATACGCAGTATTTT | CASSREAGDTQYF
TRBJ2-2 | - | - | TRBV27 | TGTGCCAGCAGTCATAACACCGGGGAGCTGTTTTTT | CASSHNTGELFF
TRBJ2-1 | - | TRBD2 | TRBV2 | TGTGCCTTCCAAGACGGGAGGGAGTCCTACAATGAGCAGTTCTTC | CAFQDGRESYNEQFF
TRBJ1-1 | many | - | TRBV3-1 | TGTGCCAGCACGCCTATTGGAGGGGGAACTGAAGCTTTCTTT | CASTPIGGGTEAFF
TRBJ2-1 | - | - | TRBV6-1 | TGTGCCAGCAGTGGGGGGAGCTCGAGGCAGTTCTTC | CASSGGSSRQFF
TRBJ2-7 | many | TRBD1 | TRBV11-2 | TGTGCCAGCACCTTCGGCCTGGGACAGGGTGGCTACGAGCAGTACTTC | CASTFGLGQGGYEQYF
TRBJ2-1 | - | TRBD1 | TRBV12-3/TRBV12-4 | TGTGCCAGCAGCTTCTATACAGGGGAGAATGAGCAGTTCTTC | CASSFYTGENEQFF
TRBJ2-3 | - | TRBD2 | TRBV12-3/TRBV12-4 | TGTGCCAGCAGCCCGGGAGGGCCAGATACGCAGTATTTT | CASSPGGPDTQYF
TRBJ2-7 | many | TRBD1 | TRBV2 | TGTGCCAGCAGTGCCCGGACAGGGACCACCTACGAGCAGTACTTC | CASSARTGTTYEQYF
TRBJ1-6 | many | - | TRBV7-8 | TGTGCCAGCAGCTCGACAGGAGGGGATTCACCCCTCCACTTT | CASSSTGGDSPLHF
TRBJ2-6 | many | - | TRBV2 | TGTGCCAGCAATTCCGGGGCCTTCTCTGGGGCCAACGTCCTGACTTTC | CASNSGAFSGANVLTF
TRBJ1-2 | many | - | TRBV30 | TGTGCCTGGGGACTGCTACAAGGAAGGGGCGGCTACACCTTC | CAWGLLQGRGGYTF
TRBJ2-5 | few | TRBD2 | TRBV4-3 | TGCGCCAGCAGCCAAGATTTAAGCGGGAGACAAGAGACCCAGTACTTC | CASSQDLSGRQETQYF
TRBJ2-7 | - | - | TRBV6-5 | TGTGCCAGCAGTTCCAAGATAAAGGGCGAGCAGTACTTC | CASSSKIKGEQYF
TRBJ1-4 | - | - | TRBV7-8 | TGTGCCAGCAGTCAACTGGGGGTCGAGGGAAAACTGTTTTTT | CASSQLGVEGKLFF
TRBJ2-1 | - | TRBD2 | TRBV11-2 | TGTGCCAGCAGCCGCGGACTAGCGTCCAGTCACAATGAGCAGTTCTTC | CASSRGLASSHNEQFF
TRBJ2-7 | many | - | TRBV7-2 | TGTGCCAGCAGGGTCGCCGGGACTCCTTCCTACGAGCAGTACTTC | CASRVAGTPSYEQYF
TRBJ2-4 | few | - | TRBV7-2 | TGTGCCAGCAGCTTTATGGACAAAAACATTCAGTACTTC | CASSFMDKNIQYF
TRBJ2-5 | many | - | TRBV28 | TGTGCCAGCAGCTTAGTTGCCAGGGATCAAGAGACCCAGTACTTC | CASSLVARDQETQYF
TRBJ2-7 | many | TRBD1 | TRBV28 | TGTGCCAGCAGCTTAACTCCAGGGGGCGTGTACGAGCAGTACTTC | CASSLTPGGVYEQYF
TRBJ2-7 | few | TRBD1 | TRBV6-1 | TGTGCCAGCAGTGAACGGTGGGACAGGGCAGTGCAGTACTTC | CASSERWDRAVQYF
TRBJ2-7 | - | TRBD1 | TRBV6-1 | TGTGCCAGCAGCCTGGGTCGCGACAGGGCCTACGAGCAGTACTTC | CASSLGRDRAYEQYF
TRBJ1-6 | - | - | TRBV5-1 | TGCGCCAGCAGCCCTGTTGGGGATTCACCCCCCCACTTT | CASSPVGDSPPHF
TRBJ1-6 | many | - | TRBV24-1 | TGTGCCACCAGTGCTGCATCATACTCACCCCTCCACTTT | CATSAASYSPLHF